This T cell receptor beta chain was captured in a study of cytomegalovirus exposure and HLA in healthy donors. Study-level points and caveats: Being indistinguishable, some V segments were excluded, TRBV6-2 and TRBV6-3 among them.

PCR employed 60 Vbeta and 13 Jbeta primers. Only in-frame clones appear in the TCRdb table, and some are missing; sequencing was by immunoSEQ multiplex PCR. The sample has some 150,000 clones, over 65% seen once. CDR1 is SEHNR and CDR2 is FQNEAQ in the germline V gene (reference sequence). The CDR3 contains 13 residues. V shed 6 bases and J shed 6 bases, with 12 bases lying between them. About this clone: Its antigen is not known.

The donors comprised healthy bone marrow donors. This sequence joins TRBV7-9 and TRBJ1-5; a weak D match, TRBD1 (5 bases). The origin of this receptor is a female donor in good health and CMV-seropositive. The sequenced material came from PBMCs. In DNA, the CDR3 is TGTGCCAGCAGGGGAGGGGAGGGTCAGCCCCAGCATTTT. It yields the protein CASRGGEGQPQHF. The full variable domain, with the rest looked up from reference TRBV7-9 and TRBJ1-5, is DTGVSQNPRHKITKRGQNVTFRCDPISEHNRLYWYRQTLGQGPEFLTYFQNEAQLEKSRLLSDRFSAERPKGSFSTLEIQRTEQGDSAMYLCASRGGEGQPQHFGDGTRLSIL.